The 22 T cell receptor beta chains listed next were all sequenced from one sample in a study of cytomegalovirus exposure and HLA in healthy donors. The PCR was carried out with 60 Vbeta primers and 13 Jbeta primers. Only in-frame clones appear in the TCRdb table, and some are missing; sequencing was by immunoSEQ multiplex PCR. The sample records 150,000 to 200,000 clones, around 83% being singletons. Sample: PBMCs. The receptors stem from a man aged 50 or older in good health and CMV-seropositive.

V usage is TRBV19 and J usage is TRBJ2-1, with 14 bases aligning to TRBD2. Germline V gene sequence: CDR1 LNHDA, CDR2 SQIVND (reference sequence). Trimming at V came to 7 bases and at J to 2 bases, leaving 10 bases not matched to a gene. This CDR3 is built from 18 residues. The CDR3 reads CASKTGTSGSAAYNEQFF. CDR3 DNA: TGTGCCAGTAAAACCGGGACTAGCGGGAGCGCGGCCTACAATGAGCAGTTCTTC.

The J gene is TRBJ2-5, the V gene TRBV9, with 9 bases lining up with TRBD2. V was pared by 4 bases and J by 1 base, with 5 bases of the junction left unmatched. This CDR3 has 15 residues. Germline values: CDR1 SGDLS, CDR2 YYNGEE. CDR3: CASSRLAGTQETQYF. Here the CDR3 DNA reads TGTGCCAGCAGCAGGCTAGCGGGGACCCAAGAGACCCAGTACTTC.

The chain couples TRBV9 to TRBJ2-5; 12 bases fit TRBD1. J lost 6 bases, V lost 2 bases, and 8 bases had no gene match. Germline-derived CDR1 and CDR2 are SGDLS and YYNGEE. The CDR3 runs 16 residues. The CDR3 DNA sequence: TGTGCCAGCAGCGTCTCCGGGACAGGGGGCGCGAAGACCCAGTACTTC. Translated, it gives CASSVSGTGGAKTQYF.

Concerning this clone: A junction boundary mismatches the germline segment, possibly from a read error. This chain connects TRBV7-9 to TRBJ2-7, with a tentative D call TRBD1 (6 bases). Per germline, CDR1 SEHNR and CDR2 FQNEAQ (reference sequence). CDR3 length: 15 residues. The CDR3 loop is CTSSFLRGEIDKQYF. In nucleotides, the CDR3 is TGTACCAGCAGCTTCCTCAGGGGAGAGATCGACAAGCAGTACTTC. The whole variable domain, filled in from reference TRBV7-9 and TRBJ2-7, reads DTGVSQNPRHKITKRGQNVTFRCDPISEHNRLYWYRQTLGQGPEFLTYFQNEAQLEKSRLLSDRFSAERPKGSFSTLEIQRTEQGDSAMYLCTSSFLRGEIDKQYFGPGTRLTVT.

The gene calls are TRBV18 and TRBJ1-2, with a tentative D call TRBD1 (5 bases). CDR1 and CDR2 from the germline V gene are KGHSH and LQKENI. Between the trimmed V and J ends, which lost 1 base and 4 bases, there was a span of 13 bases. CDR3 length: 15 amino acids. The DNA for the CDR3 is TGTGCCAGCTCACCACTCGTCGGGGGACTCTATGGCTACACCTTC. It specifies CASSPLVGGLYGYTF. Using reference TRBV18 and TRBJ1-2 for the parts outside the CDR3, the full variable domain is NAGVMQNPRHLVRRRGQEARLRCSPMKGHSHVYWYRQLPEEGLKFMVYLQKENIIDESGMPKERFSAEFPKEGPSILRIQQVVRGDSAAYFCASSPLVGGLYGYTFGSGTRLTVV.

This chain links TRBV10-1 with TRBJ2-2, with 10 bases lining up with TRBD1. With 2 bases clipped from V and 4 bases from J, the junction kept 1 base outside the gene matches. Germline V lookup: CDR1 WNHNN, CDR2 SYGVQD (reference sequence). The CDR3 has 15 amino acids. In DNA, the CDR3 is TGCGCCAGCAGTGAGCGACAGGGGGCCACCGGGGAGCTGTTTTTT. Its protein is CASSERQGATGELFF.

The CDR3: CASSQQSSYNSPLHF. DNA for the CDR3: TGTGCCAGCAGCCAACAGAGCTCCTATAATTCACCCCTCCACTTT. The chain links TRBV5-5 to TRBJ1-6; D is unclear. Trimming took off 4 bases at V and 0 bases at J, with 8 bases between the two ends. CDR1 is SGHKS, CDR2 YYEKEE, per germline (reference sequence). CDR3 length: 15 amino acids.

V and J are TRBV6-5 and TRBJ1-5; the match to TRBD1 covers 7 bases. The CDR3 extends over 15 amino acids. CDR1 and CDR2 (germline): MNHEY, SVGAGI. V shed 6 bases and J 2 bases; nucleotides not matched to a gene: 7. The CDR3 sequence is CASRASTGGNQPQHF. In DNA form, the CDR3 reads TGTGCCAGCAGAGCGTCCACAGGGGGCAATCAGCCCCAGCATTTT.

The gene calls are TRBV2 and TRBJ2-7; possible D gene TRBD1, 5 bases. V dropped 8 bases and J dropped 6 bases, with 20 bases sitting between them. Germline V lookup: CDR1 SNHLY, CDR2 FYNNEI. The CDR3 is made up of 14 amino acids. The CDR3: CASSVDSPRGEQYF. CDR3 DNA: TGTGCCAGCTCAGTTGACAGCCCAAGGGGCGAGCAGTACTTC.

The chain is built from TRBV30 and TRBJ2-3; 10 bases agree with TRBD1. Germline V lookup: CDR1 GTSNPN, CDR2 SVGIG (reference sequence). This CDR3 is built from 15 residues. V was pared by 2 bases and J by 4 bases, with 6 bases of the junction left unmatched. The CDR3 protein is CAWSPGTGAADTQYF. In nucleotides, the CDR3 is TGTGCCTGGAGTCCCGGGACAGGGGCGGCAGATACGCAGTATTTT.

The chain employs TRBV2 and TRBJ1-2, with TRBD1 identical over 9 bases. Germline CDR1 and CDR2: SNHLY and FYNNEI. This CDR3 spans 14 amino acids. V shed 3 bases, J shed 7 bases, and the junction held 6 bases outside the gene matches. The CDR3 sequence: CASSDNDRGSGYTF. The DNA of the CDR3 is TGTGCCAGCAGTGATAACGACAGGGGGTCTGGCTACACCTTC. The variable domain in full, with the rest retrieved from reference TRBV2 and TRBJ1-2, is EPEVTQTPSHQVTQMGQEVILRCVPISNHLYFYWYRQILGQKVEFLVSFYNNEISEKSEIFDDQFSVERPDGSNFTLKIRSTKLEDSAMYFCASSDNDRGSGYTFGSGTRLTVV.

The rearrangement links TRBV7-9 to TRBJ2-7, with 7 bases matching TRBD1. There are 14 residues in the CDR3. The junction had 2 bases not matched to a gene; V was cut back by 1 base and J by 2 bases. Germline CDR1 reads SEHNR; CDR2 reads FQNEAQ (reference sequence). This chain's CDR3 is CASSLGQGAYEQYF. The CDR3 region has the DNA TGTGCCAGCAGCTTAGGACAGGGTGCCTACGAGCAGTACTTC. Based on the CDR3 plus reference TRBV7-9 and TRBJ2-7, the full variable domain is DTGVSQNPRHKITKRGQNVTFRCDPISEHNRLYWYRQTLGQGPEFLTYFQNEAQLEKSRLLSDRFSAERPKGSFSTLEIQRTEQGDSAMYLCASSLGQGAYEQYFGPGTRLTVT.

The genes are TRBV2 and TRBJ2-6; possibly TRBD1 for D (5 bases). Trimming left V 3 bases short and J 0 bases short, with 12 bases between. From germline, CDR1 is SNHLY and CDR2 FYNNEI. The CDR3 has 17 amino acids. The CDR3 loop reads CASSEGHPLSGANVLTF. CDR3 nucleotide sequence: TGTGCCAGCAGTGAGGGGCATCCCCTCTCTGGGGCCAACGTCCTGACTTTC. The variable domain in full, completed from reference TRBV2 and TRBJ2-6, reads EPEVTQTPSHQVTQMGQEVILRCVPISNHLYFYWYRQILGQKVEFLVSFYNNEISEKSEIFDDQFSVERPDGSNFTLKIRSTKLEDSAMYFCASSEGHPLSGANVLTFGAGSRLTVL.

This sequence joins TRBV7-9 and TRBJ2-5, with 12 nucleotides matching TRBD2. V was pared by 0 bases and J by 1 base, with 3 bases of the junction left unmatched. CDR1 is SEHNR, CDR2 FQNEAQ, per germline (reference sequence). This CDR3 spans 17 amino acids. In DNA, the CDR3 is TGTGCCAGCAGCTTAGCGGAGGGACTAGCGGGCCAAGAGACCCAGTACTTC. It is translated as CASSLAEGLAGQETQYF.

J is TRBJ2-7 and V is TRBV5-5; 10 bases fit TRBD2. J lost 5 bases, V lost 8 bases, and 7 bases had no gene match. There are 13 residues in the CDR3. Germline loops: CDR1 SGHKS, CDR2 YYEKEE (reference sequence). The CDR3 DNA is TGTGCCAGTGGGGTAGCGGGAGGAGACGAGCAGTACTTC. Translation gives CASGVAGGDEQYF.

This clone was seen a few times. The chain uses TRBV5-1 and TRBJ2-7, with TRBD1 identical over 8 bases. Trimming at V came to 4 bases and at J to 2 bases, leaving 5 bases not matched to a gene. CDR3 length: 14 amino acids. CDR1 and CDR2 from the germline V gene are SGHRS and YFSETQ. The CDR3 loop reads CASSPRDRTYEQYF. The CDR3 DNA sequence: TGCGCCAGCAGCCCCCGGGACAGGACCTACGAGCAGTACTTC.

This rearrangement joins TRBV19 to TRBJ2-3, with 9 bases that match TRBD1. There are 14 residues in the CDR3. CDR1 LNHDA and CDR2 SQIVND come from the germline V gene (reference sequence). Trimming at V came to 5 bases and at J to 4 bases, leaving 4 bases not matched to a gene. The CDR3 spells CASSSGQGSDTQYF. CDR3 DNA sequence: TGTGCCAGTAGTTCCGGACAGGGGTCAGATACGCAGTATTTT.

CDR3 amino acids: CIGQGSNEKLFF. Here the CDR3 DNA reads TGTATCGGTCAGGGAAGTAATGAAAAACTGTTTTTT. The chain joins TRBV30 to TRBJ1-4, with TRBD1 as a possible D gene (5 bases). The CDR3 consists of 12 residues. CDR1 GTSNPN and CDR2 SVGIG come from the germline V gene (reference sequence).

The CDR3 nucleotides are TGCGCCAGCAGCCTTGACAGGGTGAGGAGCACTGAAGCTTTCTTT. As protein: CASSLDRVRSTEAFF. The V gene is TRBV5-1, the J gene TRBJ1-1; the match to TRBD1 covers 7 bases. The length of the CDR3 is 15 residues. Germline V gene data show CDR1 as SGHRS and CDR2 as YFSETQ. Unmatched junction bases numbered 10, after V lost 4 bases and J lost 4 bases.

The chain combines TRBV6-6 with TRBJ2-7; D possibly corresponds to TRBD1 (5 bases). Germline loops: CDR1 MNHNY, CDR2 SVGAGI (reference sequence). The V and J ends lost 4 bases and 4 bases respectively, with 14 bases between them. The CDR3 runs to 14 residues. The CDR3 DNA is TGTGCCAGCAGTTTCAGGGTGGGGTCTTACGAGCAGTACTTC. Its translation is CASSFRVGSYEQYF.

The V gene is TRBV4-1, the J gene TRBJ2-7; D possibly corresponds to TRBD2 (6 bases). The germline V gene has CDR1 MGHRA and CDR2 YSYEKL. The CDR3 sequence is 15 residues long. Deletions cut 0 bases from V and 5 bases from J, with 14 bases between. The CDR3 region has the DNA TGCGCCAGCAGCCAAGACGGGGGAGACCTCGACGAGCAGTACTTC. It codes for CASSQDGGDLDEQYF.

The genes are TRBV5-1 and TRBJ2-2, with 7 bases that match TRBD1. Germline V lookup: CDR1 SGHRS, CDR2 YFSETQ. Trimming took 4 bases from V and 7 from J; bases not matched to a gene: 7. The CDR3 length is 14 residues. The CDR3 reads CASSQDRVGGELFF. CDR3 nucleotide sequence: TGCGCCAGCAGCCAAGACAGGGTTGGCGGGGAGCTGTTTTTT.